This is a list of T cell receptor beta chains from one sample in a study of blood T cell repertoires in COVID-19. The protocol was immunoSEQ multiplex PCR, while the TCRdb copy is restricted to in-frame clones and leaves out a portion. The sample shows some 190,000 clones, about 80% of them seen only once. Sample: peripheral blood. The receptor source for this set is a man between 60 and 75 years old with acute or convalescent COVID-19. Both conserved end residues are part of each CDR3. Fields, in order: V gene, J gene, CDR3 protein.

>TRBV9|TRBJ2-1
CASSDRGGGRPEQFF
>TRBV10-3|TRBJ2-3
CATTTSGGEFLDTQYF
>TRBV6-2/TRBV6-3|TRBJ2-2
CASSELDTGELFF
>TRBV19|TRBJ1-2
CASSGSGQGANGYTF
>TRBV14|TRBJ2-1
CASSPHRGLAGYNEQFF
>TRBV9|TRBJ2-2
CASSVRNRPGDTGELFF
>TRBV2|TRBJ1-1
CASSVSLKAFF
>TRBV4-2|TRBJ2-3
CASSQEPSGGLPDTQYF
>TRBV6-5|TRBJ2-1
CASTLGTSGVNEQFF
>TRBV24-1|TRBJ2-7
CATSDRVSYEQYF
>TRBV4-1|TRBJ2-7
CASSQDSGRQQYF
>TRBV6-6|TRBJ1-5
CATKGAGLPSNQPQHF
>TRBV13|TRBJ2-3
CASSPSGGGTDTQYF
>TRBV4-2|TRBJ1-4
CASSQAYLAGPEKLFF
>TRBV12-3/TRBV12-4|TRBJ2-1
CASTLGANNEQFF
>TRBV4-2|TRBJ1-4
CASSQALGQGDEKLFF
>TRBV2|TRBJ2-7
CASSEVRVRGEQYF
>TRBV3-1/TRBV3-2|TRBJ1-6
CASSQRGGNNSPLHF
>TRBV3-1/TRBV3-2|TRBJ1-2
CASSQLQYNARSF
>TRBV19|TRBJ1-1
CASNPGVNTEAFF
>TRBV28|TRBJ2-5
CASTGLQGARGTQYF
>TRBV19|TRBJ2-3
CASSIKGGTDTQYF
>TRBV9|TRBJ2-7
CASSVASGGTYEQYF
>TRBV2|TRBJ2-2
CASRRDTGELFF
>TRBV5-8|TRBJ2-1
CASSSGLAGADEQFF
>TRBV2|TRBJ2-1
CASSAIGLAGGNEQFF
>TRBV7-2|TRBJ1-1
CASSLDRVSEAFF
>TRBV6-5|TRBJ2-5
CASSPTSERVTQYF
>TRBV5-1|TRBJ1-4
CASSFNRVGANEKLFF
>TRBV6-1|TRBJ2-4
CASSEAGAGNFWIAKNIQYF
>TRBV29-1|TRBJ1-2
CSATGGGVYGYTF
>TRBV6-4|TRBJ1-6
CASSVQGDSPLHF
>TRBV6-5|TRBJ2-1
CASRVAGGNNEQFF
>TRBV7-2|TRBJ2-1
CASRKRTSGGAYNEQFF
>TRBV27|TRBJ2-1
CASSLRTKQFF
>TRBV2|TRBJ2-2
CASTVRTGGSGELFF
>TRBV9|TRBJ2-5
CASSAGGGPKETQYF
>TRBV5-1|TRBJ2-5
CASSLEGTGEETQYF
>TRBV6-6|TRBJ2-1
CASSSRAENNEQFF
>TRBV3-1/TRBV3-2|TRBJ1-2
CASSQGRAYGYTF
>TRBV11-2|TRBJ2-7
CASSFGLAFSYEQYF
>TRBV6-5|TRBJ1-1
CASRPGGKNTEAFF
>TRBV29-1|TRBJ1-2
CSVAGDREGNYGYTF
>TRBV29-1|TRBJ2-7
CSGLVGGATRSSAEQYF
>TRBV2|TRBJ1-2
CASSEADQGPYGYTF
>TRBV28|TRBJ1-5
CASSLRGRRGNQPQHF